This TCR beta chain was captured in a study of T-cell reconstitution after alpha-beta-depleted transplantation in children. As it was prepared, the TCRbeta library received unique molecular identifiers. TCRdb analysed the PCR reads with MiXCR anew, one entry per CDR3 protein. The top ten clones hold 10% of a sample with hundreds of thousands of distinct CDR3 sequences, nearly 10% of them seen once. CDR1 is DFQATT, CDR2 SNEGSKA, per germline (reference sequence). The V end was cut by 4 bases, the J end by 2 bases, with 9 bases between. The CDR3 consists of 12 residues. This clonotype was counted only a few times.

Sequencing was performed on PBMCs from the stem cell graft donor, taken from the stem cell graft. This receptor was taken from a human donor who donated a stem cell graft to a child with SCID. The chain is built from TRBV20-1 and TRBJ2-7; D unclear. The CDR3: CSAILGPYEQYF. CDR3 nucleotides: TGCAGTGCTATCCTAGGGCCCTACGAGCAGTACTTC.